This paragraph reports one TCR beta chain. The data originate from a study of blood T cell repertoires in COVID-19. Study context: Acute and convalescent COVID-19 specimens originated in the United States, Italy and Spain. Nucleic acid was either cDNA or gDNA, and it came from T cells, B-cell-depleted T cells, or PBMCs.

The germline V and J ends were trimmed by 1 base and 5 bases, with 14 bases remaining between them. Germline assignment: CDR1 LNHDA and CDR2 SQIVND (reference sequence). CDR3 length: 15 residues. Ages ranged from about 18 to 89 years, with residence in approximately 23 US areas. The authors' processing: The authors estimated nucleated cell counts from reference gene primer amplification. The repertoire was sequenced with immunoSEQ multiplex PCR; TCRdb's copy has only in-frame clones and lacks some. Clonal size and the V and J genes are those of that table, whereas D and trimming came from the DNA. The sample lists 200,000 to 250,000 clones, 90% occurring once.

This receptor was taken from a man aged 30 to 45 who had been exposed to COVID-19. Sample: PBMCs or T cells enriched from blood (not recorded which). The rearrangement links TRBV19 to TRBJ2-5, with TRBD2 as a possible D gene (6 bases). The CDR3 DNA is TGTGCCAGTAGTATAGGGGGTGGGCTAGCGGAGACCCAGTACTTC. This gives the protein CASSIGGGLAETQYF.